Presented here are 19 T cell receptor beta chains from one specimen sequenced in a study of T cell repertoires in cytomegalovirus infection. TCRdb redid the calling of the reads with MiXCR, one entry per CDR3 protein. The table includes 55,000 to 85,000 distinct CDR3 sequences, more than 20% detected once. Their antigen targets remain unknown. This specimen consisted of CD8+ T cells from cultured PBMCs, obtained from culture after CMV antigen stimulation. Receptor source: a human donor in good health (CMV status not recorded). Some clones in this sample may be carry-over from other donors' samples.

This clonotype appeared a few times. The V gene is TRBV27, the J gene TRBJ2-2; possibly TRBD1 for D (6 bases). This CDR3 is built from 12 residues. The ends were cut back, 10 bases at V and 7 bases at J, with 13 bases in the middle. Germline CDR1 MNHEY, CDR2 SMNVEV (reference sequence). The CDR3 reads CATYNRVGELFF. In nucleotides, the CDR3 is TGTGCCACCTATAACAGGGTCGGGGAGCTGTTTTTT.

This sequence joins TRBV6-1 and TRBJ2-2; 8 bases map to TRBD1. The CDR3 has 17 amino acids. J was trimmed by 5 bases and V by 4 bases; bases with no gene match: 12. Germline V gives CDR1 MNHNS, CDR2 SASEGT. CDR3 sequence: CASSATGVSLLTGELFF. For the CDR3, the DNA is TGTGCCAGCAGTGCGACAGGGGTATCTCTATTGACCGGGGAGCTGTTTTTT.

The chain uses TRBV7-9 and TRBJ1-2; D is unclear. The CDR3 runs to 14 residues. Looked up from germline, CDR1 is SEHNR and CDR2 is FQNEAQ (reference sequence). Trimming removed 1 base from V and 4 bases from J, with 10 bases in between. The CDR3: CASSLGHSPYGYTF. The DNA for the CDR3 is TGTGCCAGCAGCTTAGGGCACAGCCCCTATGGCTACACCTTC.

This clonotype was found a few times. This sequence joins TRBV27 and TRBJ1-5; perhaps TRBD1 as D (5 bases). This CDR3 has 12 residues. Per the germline V gene, CDR1 is MNHEY and CDR2 is SMNVEV (reference sequence). V shed 8 bases and J shed 6 bases, with 11 bases lying between them. CDR3 bases: TGTGCCAGCCAGGGAGGTGGTCAGCCCCAGCATTTT. This gives the protein CASQGGGQPQHF.

The chain recombines TRBV6-5 with TRBJ1-3; D perhaps matches TRBD1 (5 bases). The V gene's germline CDR1 is MNHEY and CDR2 SVGAGI. V was cut by 2 bases and J by 4 bases, with 9 bases left in between. This CDR3 region has 14 residues. The CDR3 protein is CASSYRGRGNTIYF. The DNA of the CDR3 is TGTGCCAGCAGTTACCGGGGGAGGGGAAACACCATATATTTT.

This sequence joins TRBV27 and TRBJ1-5, with 8 bases fitting TRBD1. This CDR3 has 14 residues. Germline-derived CDR1 and CDR2 are MNHEY and SMNVEV (reference sequence). V lost 3 bases, J lost 6 bases, and 4 bases stayed unmatched. CDR3 amino acids: CASSFGQGSQPQHF. CDR3 DNA: TGTGCCAGCAGTTTTGGACAGGGCAGTCAGCCCCAGCATTTT.

This clonotype was recorded a few times. This chain links TRBV12-3 or TRBV12-4 with TRBJ2-5; perhaps TRBD1 as D (7 bases). This CDR3 spans 17 amino acids. The V gene lost 3 bases and the J gene lost 10 bases, with 27 bases spanning the gap. In DNA, the CDR3 is TGTGCCAGCAGTTTGTACCTCAGGGGGGATAATGAAGGGGGCCAGTACTTC. Its protein is CASSLYLRGDNEGGQYF.

The chain couples TRBV18 to TRBJ2-1, with D possibly being TRBD2 (5 bases). The V end was cut by 0 bases, the J end by 5 bases, with 11 bases between. Looked up from germline, CDR1 is KGHSH and CDR2 is LQKENI. The CDR3 extends over 15 amino acids. The CDR3 is CASSPPTMTNNEQFF. The CDR3 DNA reads as TGTGCCAGCTCACCACCGACTATGACGAACAATGAGCAGTTCTTC.

CDR3 loop: CASSPSRGAEAEAFF. In nucleotides, the CDR3 is TGTGCCAGCAGCCCAAGCAGGGGGGCTGAGGCTGAAGCTTTCTTT. The gene calls are TRBV7-9 and TRBJ1-1; TRBD1 aligns across 7 bases. CDR3 length equals 15 residues. V was clipped by 5 bases and J by 6 bases; unmatched bases: 12. Germline-derived CDR1 and CDR2 are SEHNR and FQNEAQ (reference sequence).

There are a few counts of this clonotype. DNA for the CDR3: TGTGCCAGCAGCTTAGCGATCGGACAGGGTCGAAGCGAGCAGTACTTC. Amino acids: CASSLAIGQGRSEQYF. This chain joins TRBV7-6 and TRBJ2-7, with 8 bases that match TRBD1. Germline-derived CDR1 and CDR2 are SGHVS and FNYEAQ. There are 16 residues in the CDR3. J lost 6 bases, V lost 0 bases, and 10 bases had no gene match.

The sample holds a few counts of this clonotype. The gene calls are TRBV5-1 and TRBJ1-2, with 10 nucleotides matching TRBD1. The CDR3 has 15 amino acids. J gave up 6 bases and V 0 bases, and 5 bases lay outside the gene matches. Germline values: CDR1 SGHRS, CDR2 YFSETQ. The CDR3 loop reads CASSLEGQGSDGYTF. DNA for the CDR3: TGCGCCAGCAGCTTGGAGGGACAGGGGAGCGATGGCTACACCTTC. Full variable domain (remainder filled in from reference TRBV5-1 and TRBJ1-2): KAGVTQTPRYLIKTRGQQVTLSCSPISGHRSVSWYQQTPGQGLQFLFEYFSETQRNKGNFPGRFSGRQFSNSRSEMNVSTLELGDSALYLCASSLEGQGSDGYTFGSGTRLTVV.

CDR3 region: CASSLPPAGTSGYNEQFF. As DNA, the CDR3 is TGTGCCAGCAGTTTACCCCCTGCTGGGACTAGCGGGTACAATGAGCAGTTCTTC. This chain connects TRBV28 to TRBJ2-1; 12 bases align to TRBD2. CDR1 and CDR2 (germline): MDHEN, SYDVKM. The CDR3 consists of 18 residues. Trimming cost V 2 bases and J 4 bases; bases outside gene matches: 9.

This sequence joins TRBV6-2 or TRBV6-3 and TRBJ2-1, with 16 bases that match TRBD2. The CDR3 extends over 17 amino acids. The V and J ends lost 4 bases and 6 bases, in that order; junction bases with no gene match: 6. Looked up from germline, CDR1 is MNHEY and CDR2 is SVGEGT. The chain's CDR3 is CASSSGLAGGLGNEQFF. The CDR3 DNA sequence: TGTGCCAGCAGTTCGGGACTAGCGGGGGGGCTTGGCAATGAGCAGTTCTTC.

This clonotype was counted at least ten times. The chain employs TRBV7-6 and TRBJ2-7; 7 positions agree with TRBD2. CDR3 size: 15 residues. The junction had 5 bases not matched to a gene; V was cut back by 1 base and J by 2 bases. Per the germline V gene, CDR1 is SGHVS and CDR2 is FNYEAQ. The CDR3: CASSLGAGVTYEQYF. Here the CDR3 DNA reads TGTGCCAGCAGCTTAGGGGCGGGGGTGACCTACGAGCAGTACTTC.

The V and J genes are TRBV5-6 and TRBJ2-3; a possible D gene is TRBD2 (7 bases). The CDR3 spans 15 residues. Per the germline V gene, CDR1 is SGHDT and CDR2 is YYEEEE. Trimming stripped 2 bases from V and 2 bases from J, with 12 bases between. CDR3 sequence: CASSLGGGATDTQYF. The CDR3 bases are TGTGCCAGCAGCTTAGGAGGGGGGGCCACAGATACGCAGTATTTT.

In its sample, this clonotype was seen a few times. V gene TRBV11-2 combines with J gene TRBJ1-6, with unresolved D. This CDR3 region has 15 residues. Between the trimmed V and J ends, which lost 3 bases and 10 bases, there was a span of 16 bases. CDR1 and CDR2 from the germline V gene are SGHAT and FQNNGV. The CDR3 loop reads CASSFSQAPGSPLHF. In DNA, the CDR3 is TGTGCCAGCAGCTTCTCGCAGGCCCCGGGGTCACCCCTCCACTTT. The entire variable domain, with the rest obtained from reference TRBV11-2 and TRBJ1-6, is as follows: EAGVAQSPRYKIIEKRQSVAFWCNPISGHATLYWYQQILGQGPKLLIQFQNNGVVDDSQLPKDRFSAERLKGVDSTLKIQPAKLEDSAVYLCASSFSQAPGSPLHFGNGTRLTVT.

V usage is TRBV28 and J usage is TRBJ2-7; 8 bases are a match to TRBD1. Germline values: CDR1 MDHEN, CDR2 SYDVKM. The CDR3 length is 14 residues. Trimming at V came to 6 bases and at J to 2 bases, leaving 6 bases not matched to a gene. The chain's CDR3 is CASSTDREPYEQYF. CDR3 in DNA: TGTGCCAGCAGCACGGACAGGGAACCCTACGAGCAGTACTTC.

The CDR3 loop is CASRGGRDTQYF. The CDR3 nucleotides read TGTGCCAGCCGGGGCGGGAGAGATACGCAGTATTTT. V is TRBV12-3 or TRBV12-4 and J is TRBJ2-3; 7 positions agree with TRBD2. The CDR3 runs 12 residues. V gave up 8 bases and J gave up 5 bases; unmatched junction bases: 4.

Only a few counts were recorded for this clonotype. The chain recombines TRBV7-2 with TRBJ2-2, with D unclear. The CDR3 length is 13 residues. Germline CDR1 reads SGHTA; CDR2 reads FQGNSA. V was pared by 10 bases and J by 1 base, with 10 bases between. The CDR3 DNA is TGTGCCAACCAAGTGGGGAACACCGGGGAGCTGTTTTTT. It encodes CANQVGNTGELFF. The full variable domain, its missing parts supplied by reference TRBV7-2 and TRBJ2-2, is GAGVSQSPSNKVTEKGKDVELRCDPISGHTALYWYRQSLGQGLEFLIYFQGNSAPDKSGLPSDRFSAERTGGSVSTLTIQRTQQEDSAVYLCANQVGNTGELFFGEGSRLTVL.